These 14 T cell receptor beta chains were all obtained from the same sample, sequenced in a study of radiotherapy plus CTLA-4 blockade in lung cancer. The data were produced by immunoSEQ multiplex PCR, yet TCRdb's version contains in-frame clones alone and is incomplete. The sample lists about 80,000 clones; 84% were seen once. Sequenced material: peripheral blood, taken from a patient treated with radiotherapy plus ipilimumab. The receptors derive from a human donor with non-small cell lung cancer who had stable disease on radiotherapy plus ipilimumab.

The rearrangement joins TRBV5-3 to TRBJ2-1; TRBD2 agrees at 12 bases. TRBV5-3 is an ORF; its function is uncertain. The V gene end was trimmed by 4 bases and the J gene end by 3 bases; junction bases not matched to a gene: 11. The CDR3 is 18 amino acids. Here the CDR3 reads CARSLPSGRAPIYNEQFF. The CDR3 DNA is TGTGCCAGAAGCCTTCCTAGCGGGAGGGCTCCAATCTACAATGAGCAGTTCTTC.

This chain joins TRBV5-1 and TRBJ1-1, with D perhaps matching TRBD1 (6 bases). Trimming pared 4 bases from V and 6 bases from J, leaving 13 bases between. Germline V CDR1 and CDR2: SGHRS, YFSETQ. The CDR3 sequence is 13 residues long. The CDR3 here is CASSNRGGPEAFF. CDR3 in DNA: TGCGCCAGCAGCAACCGCGGGGGGCCTGAAGCTTTCTTT.

This chain joins TRBV6-1 and TRBJ1-5; no definite D call. This CDR3 region has 15 residues. V was clipped by 2 bases and J by 11 bases, with 19 bases between them. CDR1 MNHNS and CDR2 SASEGT come from the germline V gene. The CDR3: CASSENLLAGEAQHF. The CDR3 DNA reads as TGTGCCAGCAGTGAAAATTTGTTGGCCGGCGAGGCCCAGCATTTT.

The rearrangement joins TRBV5-1 to TRBJ2-1; the D is unclear. CDR1 and CDR2 from the germline V gene are SGHRS and YFSETQ. The CDR3 totals 15 residues. V was cut by 7 bases and J by 5 bases, with 19 bases left in between. This CDR3 is CASFTGLLTDNEQFF. DNA for the CDR3: TGCGCCAGCTTTACCGGGCTCCTAACCGACAATGAGCAGTTCTTC.

The chain combines TRBV6-1 with TRBJ1-2; maybe TRBD1 (6 bases). The CDR3 consists of 14 residues. Trimming took 5 bases from V and 4 from J, leaving 14 bases between them. Germline V gives CDR1 MNHNS, CDR2 SASEGT. CDR3 DNA: TGTGCCAGCAGTACTGAACAGGGAAGCTATGGCTACACCTTC. This encodes CASSTEQGSYGYTF.

V and J are TRBV29-1 and TRBJ1-4, with 11 nucleotides matching TRBD1. The J segment lost 8 bases and the V segment lost 1 base, leaving 3 bases of the junction unmatched. The CDR3 covers 14 residues. Germline loops: CDR1 SQVTM, CDR2 ANQGSEA. Here the CDR3 DNA reads TGCAGCGTTGAAGTCCGGGACAGGGGGGAAAAACTGTTTTTT. Protein product: CSVEVRDRGEKLFF.

This clone was detected once. The rearrangement uses TRBV7-3 and TRBJ2-3; 9 bases line up with TRBD2. Germline V gene lookup returns CDR1 SGHTA and CDR2 FQGTGA. This CDR3 is built from 17 residues. Trimming took 1 base from V and 2 from J; bases not matched to a gene: 7. The CDR3 DNA reads as TGTGCCAGCAGCTTAATAGCAGCGGGAGGAGTCACAGATACGCAGTATTTT. Translating it yields CASSLIAAGGVTDTQYF.

The rearrangement joins TRBV6-6 to TRBJ2-3; 11 positions match TRBD2. V lost 1 base and J lost 9; bases outside the gene matches: 9. CDR1 is MNHNY, CDR2 SVGAGI, per germline (reference sequence). The CDR3 covers 16 residues. The CDR3 sequence is CASSYYLASGRITQYF. The CDR3 bases are TGTGCCAGCAGTTACTACCTGGCTAGCGGGAGGATCACGCAGTATTTT.

The gene calls are TRBV5-5 and TRBJ2-1; TRBD1 matches 9 bases. This CDR3 comprises 15 residues. Germline V gene lookup returns CDR1 SGHKS and CDR2 YYEKEE (reference sequence). With V trimmed by 4 bases and J by 4 bases, 6 bases remained unmatched. DNA for the CDR3: TGTGCCAGCAGCCCCGAGACAGGGGGATACAATGAGCAGTTCTTC. This translates into CASSPETGGYNEQFF.

This clone appeared a single time. V and J are TRBV14 and TRBJ2-1; 8 bases align to TRBD2. Germline loops: CDR1 SGHDN, CDR2 FVKESK. There are 16 residues in the CDR3. Trimming cost V 1 base and J 2 bases; bases outside gene matches: 4. The CDR3 nucleotides are TGTGCCAGCAGCCAAGGGAGCGGGGGAGCCTACAATGAGCAGTTCTTC. Its translation is CASSQGSGGAYNEQFF.

This clone was found a few times. The rearrangement joins TRBV6-5 to TRBJ2-7, with a possible D match to TRBD1 (6 bases). V lost 6 bases and J 2 bases, leaving 14 bases between the germline ends. The CDR3 runs 14 residues. Germline V gene data show CDR1 as MNHEY and CDR2 as SVGAGI. CDR3 region: CASRPSGTPYEQYF. In DNA form, the CDR3 reads TGTGCCAGCAGACCTTCCGGGACACCCTACGAGCAGTACTTC.

The chain's CDR3 is CASSLGDHSYNEQFF. The CDR3, as DNA: TGCGCCAGCAGCTTGGGGGACCACTCCTACAATGAGCAGTTCTTC. The chain uses TRBV5-1 and TRBJ2-1; D is tentatively TRBD1 or TRBD2 (5 bases each). Germline lookup yields CDR1 SGHRS and CDR2 YFSETQ. V lost 0 bases to trimming and J lost 0 bases, with 7 bases between them. The CDR3 covers 15 residues.

This clone was seen once. The chain joins TRBV19 to TRBJ1-3; D ambiguous. Germline loops: CDR1 LNHDA, CDR2 SQIVND (reference sequence). The CDR3 covers 15 residues. Between the trimmed V and J ends, which lost 4 bases and 4 bases, there was a span of 14 bases. The CDR3 loop reads CASSTELSRGNTIYF. In nucleotides, the CDR3 is TGTGCCAGTAGTACTGAGCTCTCGCGGGGAAACACCATATATTTT.

The V gene is TRBV7-9, the J gene TRBJ2-5, with no clear D. The V end was cut by 3 bases, the J end by 5 bases, with 22 bases between. In germline, CDR1 is SEHNR, CDR2 FQNEAQ (reference sequence). This CDR3 spans 17 amino acids. DNA of the CDR3: TGTGCCAGCAGCTTCCGAGCAGGCTTTTCCCCGGCGGAGACCCAGTACTTC. Its translation is CASSFRAGFSPAETQYF.